The T cell receptor (beta chain) under discussion was sequenced for a study of blood T cell repertoires in COVID-19 (dated by TCRdb to about 2020). Regarding the complete study: The collaborator samples originated in the United States, Italy and Spain and spanned the acute and convalescent phases of COVID-19. The repertoires were made available in a free public database intended to serve as a resource for research on the immune response to SARS-CoV-2. Sample metadata almost always included a de-identified subject ID, COVID-19 status, age in years and sex. Where available, HLA class I and class II types were taken from metadata supplied by the sample provider and were not determined by assay-based typing. Subjects who had been exposed to COVID-19, were actively infected with it, or had recovered from it provided the deeply sampled blood TCRbeta repertoires that made up the dataset. Samples were obtained from the ongoing ImmuneRACE study (first 160 participants) and from 1,000 to 1,500 subjects provided by 6 global collaborators. The material from the prospective study consisted of cDNA or gDNA derived from T cells, B-cell-depleted T cells, or PBMCs.

Reading the germline V gene (reference sequence) gives CDR1 LNHDA and CDR2 SQIVND. The CDR3 sequence holds 14 residues, the cysteine and phenylalanine included. The CDR3 DNA has 42 bases and is translated from base 1. Trimming removed 2 bases from V and 5 bases from J, leaving 10 bases between the germline ends. The collaborating institutions used their own protocols to collect whole blood in K2EDTA tubes. For TCRbeta analysis, collaborators shipped samples in one of three forms: frozen whole blood, isolated PBMCs, or DNA extracted from either of those sample types. TCRbeta CDR3 regions were amplified from genomic DNA by means of the immunoSEQ Assay, a bias-controlled multiplex PCR. As for how the authors treated the data: Within the assay, amplification of reference gene primers was used to estimate how many nucleated cells each sample contained. Sequence reads were collapsed and filtered to measure the absolute abundance of every unique TCRbeta CDR3 rearrangement. Productive Simpson clonality was computed per sample as the square root of Simpson's diversity index over productive rearrangements. Entries here come from immuneACCESS through TCRdb and include only in-frame sequences with V and J called. Some clones fail to appear in such tables; in the studies checked, an unresolved V gene covers under half of the shortfall, and the cause of the remainder is unknown. V and J calls and clone size are copied from that table; D and trimming were computed from the DNA. The sample profile shows fewer than 110,000 clones; 80% to 85% of them were found once. Of the sample, 4.3% is held by the ten largest clones.

Turning to this clone: Which antigen it targets is not known. No base quality information exists; no much larger clone differs at one position.

What the research found in general, with its limitations: The quantity of clinical and demographic metadata differed by source and by participant and was supplied without curation.

The chain couples TRBV19 to TRBJ1-5, with TRBD1 tentatively as D gene (6 bases match). The sample comprised peripheral blood. The receptor was derived from a man in his sixties or seventies with acute or convalescent COVID-19. CDR3 region: CASSIRRGYQPQHF. The nucleotide sequence is TGTGCCAGTAGTATACGCAGGGGTTATCAGCCCCAGCATTTT.